The clone carrying this TCR beta chain was detected ten times or more. Its antigen remains unidentified. This sample is part of a study of blood T cells in healthy people across ages. Study outcomes and limitations: A conclusive naive versus antigen-experienced comparison was prevented by the unsorted PBMCs. The study lacked donor CMV status, which possibly confounded expanded clonotype changes.

Combining a sample-barcoded 5' primer with a J-beta primer mix, a second PCR ran for roughly 7 to 12 cycles. TCRdb re-called the 5' RACE reads through MiXCR, storing one row per CDR3 protein. The sample carries 750,000 to 950,000 distinct CDR3 sequences, about 28% recorded once. V was pared by 3 bases and J by 3 bases, with 12 bases between. CDR1 is MDHEN, CDR2 SYDVKM, per germline. This CDR3 is 14 amino acids long. This sample also appeared in a second study, on T cells of mothers and their children.

Sequencing was done on a sample of blood. This chain links TRBV28 with TRBJ2-7; D is unresolved. This receptor was taken from a middle-aged woman in good health. CDR3 bases: TGTGCCAGCAGTTTCCCCCCACGCGACTACGAGCAGTACTTC. Translation gives CASSFPPRDYEQYF.